The rows below give T cell receptor beta chains drawn from one sample of a study of blood T cell repertoires in COVID-19. Repertoires were generated with immunoSEQ multiplex PCR, while TCRdb's copy carries only in-frame clones and drops some. The data hold about 320,000 clones, with roughly 85% observed a single time. Sequencing was done on a sample of PBMCs or T cells enriched from blood (not recorded which). These receptor sequences come from a woman in her 30s who had been exposed to COVID-19. CDR3s include the opening cysteine and the closing phenylalanine or tryptophan. The D gene is left open where the match is weak. Size is stated for part of the rows, as once, few or many counts, or as a class when the clone is expanded.

abundance: -
d_gene: -
len: 15
v_gene: TRBV3-1/TRBV3-2
j_gene: TRBJ2-6
CDR3aa: CASSKDSSGANVLTF
CDR3nt: TGTGCCAGCAGCAAAGACAGCTCTGGGGCCAACGTCCTGACTTTC

abundance: -
d_gene: -
len: 14
v_gene: TRBV2
j_gene: TRBJ2-5
CDR3aa: CASSELRTQETQYF
CDR3nt: TGTGCCAGCAGTGAACTCAGGACTCAAGAGACCCAGTACTTC

abundance: -
d_gene: TRBD1
len: 14
v_gene: TRBV11-2
j_gene: TRBJ1-5
CDR3aa: CASSLEGAHQPQHF
CDR3nt: TGTGCCAGCAGCTTGGAGGGGGCCCATCAGCCCCAGCATTTT

abundance: -
d_gene: TRBD1
len: 13
v_gene: TRBV13
j_gene: TRBJ1-1
CDR3aa: CATRRGQGAEAFF
CDR3nt: TGTGCCACCAGGAGGGGCCAGGGGGCTGAAGCTTTCTTT

abundance: -
d_gene: TRBD2
len: 19
v_gene: TRBV7-2
j_gene: TRBJ2-3
CDR3aa: CASSLLIQRGPRSTDTQYF
CDR3nt: TGTGCCAGCAGCTTATTGATCCAGCGGGGGCCGAGAAGCACAGATACGCAGTATTTT

abundance: once
d_gene: -
len: 14
v_gene: TRBV3-1/TRBV3-2
j_gene: TRBJ2-7
CDR3aa: CASKPHGGYYEQYF
CDR3nt: TGTGCCAGCAAGCCCCATGGGGGGTACTACGAGCAGTACTTC

abundance: once
d_gene: TRBD1
len: 16
v_gene: TRBV5-4
j_gene: TRBJ2-3
CDR3aa: CASSSQGALGKNTQYF
CDR3nt: TGTGCCAGCAGCTCCCAGGGGGCTTTGGGAAAAAATACGCAGTATTTT

abundance: -
d_gene: TRBD2
len: 15
v_gene: TRBV20-1
j_gene: TRBJ2-5
CDR3aa: CSAGGLAVSGETQYF
CDR3nt: TGCAGTGCTGGTGGACTAGCGGTTTCGGGAGAGACCCAGTACTTC

abundance: -
d_gene: TRBD1
len: 14
v_gene: TRBV28
j_gene: TRBJ1-2
CDR3aa: CASSSGTGVYGYTF
CDR3nt: TGTGCCAGCAGTTCCGGGACAGGCGTTTATGGCTACACCTTC

abundance: -
d_gene: -
len: 13
v_gene: TRBV12-3/TRBV12-4
j_gene: TRBJ2-7
CDR3aa: CASSLYRDYEQYF
CDR3nt: TGTGCCAGCAGTTTGTACAGAGACTACGAGCAGTACTTC

abundance: -
d_gene: -
len: 13
v_gene: TRBV28
j_gene: TRBJ1-1
CDR3aa: CASSLTGYTEAFF
CDR3nt: TGTGCCAGCAGTCTTACAGGGTACACTGAAGCTTTCTTT

abundance: -
d_gene: TRBD2
len: 14
v_gene: TRBV23-1
j_gene: TRBJ2-4
CDR3aa: CASSQTGLANIQYF
CDR3nt: TGCGCCAGCAGTCAAACGGGACTAGCGAACATTCAGTACTTC

abundance: few
d_gene: TRBD2
len: 13
v_gene: TRBV19
j_gene: TRBJ2-1
CDR3aa: CATRSGGGHEQFF
CDR3nt: TGTGCCACCCGTAGCGGGGGGGGCCATGAGCAGTTCTTC

abundance: -
d_gene: -
len: 11
v_gene: TRBV20-1
j_gene: TRBJ2-7
CDR3aa: CSAADVYEQYF
CDR3nt: TGCAGTGCTGCGGATGTCTACGAGCAGTACTTC

abundance: -
d_gene: -
len: 16
v_gene: TRBV10-3
j_gene: TRBJ2-1
CDR3aa: CAIRPEQGPRLGEQFF
CDR3nt: TGTGCCATCAGGCCGGAGCAGGGACCAAGACTAGGTGAGCAGTTCTTC

abundance: -
d_gene: -
len: 16
v_gene: TRBV27
j_gene: TRBJ2-2
CDR3aa: CASIRAAGSNTGELFF
CDR3nt: TGTGCCTCCATCAGGGCTGCGGGGTCGAACACCGGGGAGCTGTTTTTT

abundance: -
d_gene: TRBD1
len: 14
v_gene: TRBV25-1
j_gene: TRBJ1-4
CDR3aa: CASGRTGANEKLFF
CDR3nt: TGTGCCAGCGGAAGAACAGGGGCTAATGAAAAACTGTTTTTT

abundance: -
d_gene: TRBD1
len: 13
v_gene: TRBV7-6
j_gene: TRBJ1-1
CDR3aa: CASSSTGVTEAFF
CDR3nt: TGTGCCAGCAGTTCCACAGGGGTGACTGAAGCTTTCTTT

abundance: -
d_gene: -
len: 15
v_gene: TRBV7-3
j_gene: TRBJ1-2
CDR3aa: CASSPNRDTTTGYTF
CDR3nt: TGTGCCAGCAGCCCCAACAGGGACACCACGACTGGCTACACCTTC

abundance: -
d_gene: -
len: 15
v_gene: TRBV6-1
j_gene: TRBJ1-6
CDR3aa: CASSEAPGLNSPLHF
CDR3nt: TGTGCCAGCAGTGAAGCGCCAGGGTTAAATTCACCCCTCCACTTT

abundance: -
d_gene: -
len: 13
v_gene: TRBV19
j_gene: TRBJ1-4
CDR3aa: CASSTPPGEKLFF
CDR3nt: TGTGCCAGTAGTACACCCCCGGGTGAAAAACTGTTTTTT

abundance: -
d_gene: -
len: 11
v_gene: TRBV9
j_gene: TRBJ1-2
CDR3aa: CASSSGYGYTF
CDR3nt: TGTGCCAGCAGCTCCGGCTATGGCTACACCTTC

abundance: -
d_gene: -
len: 14
v_gene: TRBV5-4
j_gene: TRBJ1-2
CDR3aa: CASSLGGVDYGYTF
CDR3nt: TGTGCCAGCAGCTTGGGGGGGGTCGACTATGGCTACACCTTC

abundance: -
d_gene: -
len: 11
v_gene: TRBV9
j_gene: TRBJ2-1
CDR3aa: CASSGAHEQFF
CDR3nt: TGTGCCAGCTCAGGGGCCCATGAGCAGTTCTTC

abundance: -
d_gene: -
len: 15
v_gene: TRBV28
j_gene: TRBJ2-1
CDR3aa: CASSSQGARRNEQFF
CDR3nt: TGTGCCAGCAGTTCACAGGGAGCACGTAGAAATGAGCAGTTCTTC

abundance: -
d_gene: TRBD1
len: 15
v_gene: TRBV28
j_gene: TRBJ1-2
CDR3aa: CASSLTPTGGYGYTF
CDR3nt: TGTGCCAGCAGTTTAACCCCGACAGGGGGCTATGGCTACACCTTC

abundance: -
d_gene: TRBD1
len: 14
v_gene: TRBV28
j_gene: TRBJ2-2
CDR3aa: CASSFLTGHGELFF
CDR3nt: TGTGCCAGCAGTTTTCTGACAGGGCACGGGGAGCTGTTTTTT

abundance: -
d_gene: -
len: 11
v_gene: TRBV5-8
j_gene: TRBJ2-5
CDR3aa: CASSNARTQYF
CDR3nt: TGTGCCAGCAGCAATGCGCGGACCCAGTACTTC

abundance: -
d_gene: -
len: 15
v_gene: TRBV7-3
j_gene: TRBJ2-1
CDR3aa: CASSPSLAPYNEQFF
CDR3nt: TGTGCCAGCAGCCCTAGCCTTGCTCCATACAATGAGCAGTTCTTC

abundance: few
d_gene: -
len: 15
v_gene: TRBV6-2/TRBV6-3
j_gene: TRBJ1-1
CDR3aa: CASSYGAPLNTEAFF
CDR3nt: TGTGCCAGCAGTTACGGTGCGCCTCTGAACACTGAAGCTTTCTTT

abundance: -
d_gene: -
len: 13
v_gene: TRBV19
j_gene: TRBJ2-3
CDR3aa: CASSSSVADTQYF
CDR3nt: TGTGCCAGTAGTTCTAGCGTTGCAGATACGCAGTATTTT

abundance: -
d_gene: TRBD1
len: 14
v_gene: TRBV28
j_gene: TRBJ2-7
CDR3aa: CASSFRGRKDEQYF
CDR3nt: TGTGCCAGCAGTTTCAGGGGGCGCAAGGACGAGCAGTACTTC

abundance: -
d_gene: TRBD2
len: 15
v_gene: TRBV28
j_gene: TRBJ2-3
CDR3aa: CASSLGGEGTDTQYF
CDR3nt: TGTGCCAGCAGTTTGGGAGGGGAAGGCACAGATACGCAGTATTTT

abundance: -
d_gene: -
len: 17
v_gene: TRBV7-9
j_gene: TRBJ1-2
CDR3aa: CASSPPAGTSINYGYTF
CDR3nt: TGTGCCAGCAGCCCACCCGCCGGGACATCTATTAACTATGGCTACACCTTC

abundance: -
d_gene: -
len: 12
v_gene: TRBV28
j_gene: TRBJ1-4
CDR3aa: CASSLTSEKLFF
CDR3nt: TGTGCCAGCAGTTTAACCAGTGAAAAACTGTTTTTT

abundance: -
d_gene: TRBD1
len: 16
v_gene: TRBV27
j_gene: TRBJ1-5
CDR3aa: CASSLLGTAYNQPQHF
CDR3nt: TGTGCCAGCAGTTTATTAGGGACAGCTTACAATCAGCCCCAGCATTTT

abundance: -
d_gene: -
len: 15
v_gene: TRBV3-1/TRBV3-2
j_gene: TRBJ1-4
CDR3aa: CASSQAGDWGEKLFF
CDR3nt: TGTGCCAGCAGCCAAGCGGGGGATTGGGGTGAAAAACTGTTTTTT

abundance: -
d_gene: TRBD1
len: 17
v_gene: TRBV27
j_gene: TRBJ2-2
CDR3aa: CASSLLPGGTGTGELFF
CDR3nt: TGTGCCAGCAGTTTACTACCAGGGGGCACGGGCACCGGGGAGCTGTTTTTT

abundance: -
d_gene: -
len: 14
v_gene: TRBV3-1/TRBV3-2
j_gene: TRBJ1-2
CDR3aa: CASSQAVRGNGYTF
CDR3nt: TGTGCCAGCAGCCAAGCAGTCAGGGGTAACGGCTACACCTTC

abundance: few
d_gene: TRBD1
len: 13
v_gene: TRBV7-2
j_gene: TRBJ2-7
CDR3aa: CASSFPDRGEQYF
CDR3nt: TGTGCCAGCAGCTTTCCCGACAGGGGAGAGCAGTACTTC

abundance: -
d_gene: -
len: 15
v_gene: TRBV5-6
j_gene: TRBJ1-6
CDR3aa: CASSFRTGFNSPLHF
CDR3nt: TGTGCCAGCAGCTTTCGAACAGGATTTAATTCACCCCTCCACTTT

abundance: -
d_gene: -
len: 11
v_gene: TRBV12-3/TRBV12-4
j_gene: TRBJ1-3
CDR3aa: CASSLANTIYF
CDR3nt: TGTGCCAGCAGTTTGGCAAACACCATATATTTT

abundance: -
d_gene: -
len: 14
v_gene: TRBV9
j_gene: TRBJ1-5
CDR3aa: CASSLSSSNQPQHF
CDR3nt: TGTGCCAGCAGCCTCTCCTCTAGCAATCAGCCCCAGCATTTT

abundance: -
d_gene: -
len: 12
v_gene: TRBV28
j_gene: TRBJ1-2
CDR3aa: CASSLQGYGYTF
CDR3nt: TGTGCCAGCAGTTTGCAGGGGTATGGCTACACCTTC

abundance: -
d_gene: TRBD1
len: 12
v_gene: TRBV6-5
j_gene: TRBJ1-6
CDR3aa: CASSWDRSALHF
CDR3nt: TGTGCCAGCAGTTGGGACAGGTCGGCCCTCCACTTT

abundance: few
d_gene: -
len: 13
v_gene: TRBV11-2
j_gene: TRBJ1-6
CDR3aa: CASSLARISPLHF
CDR3nt: TGTGCCAGCAGCTTAGCGAGAATTTCACCCCTCCACTTT